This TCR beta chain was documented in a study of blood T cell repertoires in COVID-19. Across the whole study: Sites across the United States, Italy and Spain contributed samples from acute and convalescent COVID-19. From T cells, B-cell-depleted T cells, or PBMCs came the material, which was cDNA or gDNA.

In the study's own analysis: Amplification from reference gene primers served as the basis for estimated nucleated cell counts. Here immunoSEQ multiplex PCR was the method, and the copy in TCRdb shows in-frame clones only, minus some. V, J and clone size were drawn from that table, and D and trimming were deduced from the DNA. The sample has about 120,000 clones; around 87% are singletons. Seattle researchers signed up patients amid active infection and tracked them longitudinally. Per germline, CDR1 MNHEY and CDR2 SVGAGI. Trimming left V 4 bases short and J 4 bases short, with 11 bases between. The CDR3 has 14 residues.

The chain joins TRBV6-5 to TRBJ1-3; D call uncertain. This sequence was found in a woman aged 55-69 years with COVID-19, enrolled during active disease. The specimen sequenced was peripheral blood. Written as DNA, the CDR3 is TGTGCCAGCAGTTTGAGCGGGAGCGGAAACACCATATATTTT. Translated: CASSLSGSGNTIYF.